This record looks at one T cell receptor (beta chain) sequence and its context. The target antigen is unknown. This may stem from a read error, because a much larger clone lies one nucleotide away. The PBMCs were taken from 10 ml of fresh peripheral blood. Trimming pared 4 bases from V and 12 bases from J, leaving 21 bases between. This CDR3 is built from 14 residues. CDR1 is SGHDN and CDR2 is FVKESK in the germline V gene. This sample was taken from a study of Graves' ophthalmopathy and Graves' hyperthyroidism. Study results and limitations: Blood samples also showed most expanded thyroid clonotypes exceeding 0.001 frequency. With about 86% sensitivity and less than 83% specificity, a 13-signature model separated ophthalmopathy from stable hyperthyroidism. Predictions made by the model for ophthalmopathy progression reached roughly 64% sensitivity and roughly 75% specificity.

RNA served as the template for amplifying TCR beta CDR3 regions. The library came from an HTBI-primed first-round RT-PCR and a second-round multiplex PCR. TCRdb re-analysed the multiplex PCR reads in MiXCR, keeping a single row per CDR3 protein. The sample has over 650,000 distinct CDR3 sequences; roughly 39% are singletons. Sequenced: peripheral blood. The chain joins TRBV14 to TRBJ1-2; no definite D call. The clonotype was recovered from an adult man with Graves' ophthalmopathy. The CDR3 region has the DNA TGTGCCAGCAGCCCTTGGGGTGAGGTTCGAGGCCACACCTTC. Amino acids: CASSPWGEVRGHTF.